This T cell receptor (beta chain) was sequenced in a study of cytomegalovirus exposure and HLA in healthy donors (dated by TCRdb to 2017 to 2019). In terms of the full investigation: In an earlier analysis of several hundred of the donors, under 300 Gb of sequence data and approximately 100 million unique TCR beta sequences from 150 million to 200 million T cells were reported. An early release that covered about 640 HLA-typed donors contained approximately 300 gigabases of sequencing data and 65 million to 100 million unique TCR sequences. The genetic ancestry cluster associated with self-reported Caucasian donors included 70% to 85% of the approximately 400 genotyped donors. The study aimed to test whether signatures of past pathogen exposure could be identified by cataloging public T cell receptors. The study profiled the T cell repertoires of under 700 subjects by immunosequencing and related them to cytomegalovirus serostatus. In addition to the first cohort of about 650 subjects, a separate validation cohort of 130 or so different subjects was used. The study combined high-throughput TCR immunosequencing, statistical association of individual TCRs with disease status, and machine learning to predict cytomegalovirus infection status. In a later analysis, previously published TCR beta repertoires from more than 500 donors were re-analyzed and high-resolution HLA genotyping was added so that TCR occurrence patterns could be studied. Rather than using new phenotypic data, the later analysis identified candidate immune exposures from TCR beta sequences and from how often those sequences occurred across donors. To decide whether each TCR beta V gene segment behaved as functional or pseudogenic, an earlier analysis of some 570 of the donors relied on high-throughput TCR beta sequencing. Donor age, sex, ethnicity and CMV serostatus were compiled together with the repertoire data. A later genetic analysis took genome-wide SNP genotypes for about 65% of the 666 donors and used that subset as a discovery cohort. All discovery cohort repertoires had been generated on a single sequencing platform. HLA typing covered class I and class II loci at four-digit resolution. Typing coverage varied by locus: about 620-630 donors for A, B, C, DRB1 and DQB1; about 520 for DQA1; over 600 for DPA1; fewer than 480 for DPB1. Roughly five DR-DQ haplotypes were treated as single units for association and clustering because of strong linkage in the cohort. Among 300 to 500 genotyped donors of the cohort, an average of approximately 240,000 unique TCR beta nucleotide sequences was sequenced per donor, of which roughly 17% were non-productive. What the study reported, not specific to this receptor: Some IMGT-functional V segments, including TRBV6-2 and TRBV6-3, could not be told apart with the 87-base-pair reads, so those segments were excluded. HLA typing was unavailable for some donors at each locus, so association tests used only the typed subset. A total of around 150 TCR beta chains were listed by the study as associated with cytomegalovirus. Roughly uniform sequencing depth across donors was assumed in presence/absence analyses, although this assumption may not hold. A later analysis associated 15,000 or so TCR beta sequences with specific HLA alleles at a false discovery rate of 0.05. According to a later analysis, parvovirus B19, influenza, CMV and Epstein-Barr virus appeared linked to several top co-occurrence clusters. A later analysis found that HLA-associated TCR beta chains were more clonally expanded and had lower generation probabilities than equally common non-associated chains. The cohort was sequenced for TCR beta chains only, and without alpha or paired-chain data the features that could be detected were limited. A group of highly shared sequence variants was considered likely to be a technical artifact of the sequencing pipeline. According to the authors, the approach could potentially be generalized to other disease states and immunological phenotypes. Strong co-occurrence of HLA alleles, especially DR and DQ, made assigning TCR associations to individual alleles difficult. While some public TCRs were present in many individuals, most TCR sequences turned up only very rarely across donors. Linkage disequilibrium might explain the correlated functional status among segregating V segments, but an unknown experimental factor could not be excluded. The earlier analysis of some 540 of the donors excluded approximately 17 rarely observed V segments, including chromosome 9 orphons, because counts were too low. In an earlier analysis of about 550 of the donors, most TCR beta V segments were observed in productive rearrangements about 87% or about 30% of the time, broadly matching IMGT annotations. A further reported finding was that TCR beta sequences accurately predicted the HLA-A and HLA-B alleles for most subjects in the first cohort. A later genetic analysis reported fewer N-insertions in productive TCRs among donors in an Asian-associated ancestry cluster than the approximately 670-donor mean. CMV serostatus was the only immune exposure information available for the cohort. An association between a missense DCLRE1C variant and V-gene and J-gene trimming of TCR beta chains was found in a later genetic analysis and replicated in an independent cohort. Three of the identified cytomegalovirus-associated TCR beta chains were confirmed in vitro to be specific for cytomegalovirus antigens. The classifier was reported to diagnose cytomegalovirus status with high specificity and sensitivity in both the original cohort and the validation cohort. According to a later analysis, most CMV-associated TCR beta chains appeared to be HLA-restricted, and the HLA associations seemed to be driven largely by CMV exposure. In a later analysis, the rate of TCR association differed among HLA loci, with DRB1 alleles having the most associated TCRs and HLA-C alleles having the fewest.

Looking up the germline V gene yields CDR1 SGHDT and CDR2 YYEEEE. The CDR3 runs 13 amino acids, cysteine and phenylalanine included. Only the CDR3 DNA is retained, 39 bases long and in frame from the first base. In regard to this clone: Its antigen is unknown. No base-level quality is on record; no much larger clone is a single base apart.

The cohort comprised around 700 healthy bone marrow donors. Cohort members were all nominally healthy when sampled, although unrecorded immune exposures were likely present. The donor was CMV seronegative and was included in the group of under 450 seronegative cohort members. A peripheral blood sample was provided by each donor, and peripheral blood mononuclear cells were used for TCR beta sequencing. Genomic DNA extraction from the blood cell samples was performed with the Qiagen DNeasy Blood Extraction Kit. The library was prepared using the immunoSEQ multiplex PCR assay. For the multiplex PCR, a mixture combining 60 forward primers for TCR Vbeta segments and 13 reverse primers for TCR Jbeta segments was used. The CDR3 region of rearranged TCR beta genes was amplified from genomic DNA by a multiplex PCR assay. Amplified TCR beta libraries were sequenced as 87-base-pair reads on the Illumina HiSeq System. On the study's bioinformatics: In a later analysis, about 80 million unique TCR beta chains were counted across the roughly 670 repertoires, and some 10 million of these chains were shared by at least two donors. To remove PCR and sequencing errors, raw reads were error-corrected and collapsed into unique sequences using a nearest-neighbor algorithm that merged closely related sequences. V, D and J gene segments were assigned by aligning CDR3 sequences to IMGT reference sequences. For a sequence to be retained, a match of at least six nucleotides was required to both a V gene segment and a J gene segment. Rearrangements were classified as productive when the CDR3 lacked stop codons and remained in frame with V and J, and all other rearrangements were classified as non-productive. Following IMGT convention, CDR3 was defined as the stretch from the second conserved V-encoded cysteine up to the conserved J-encoded phenylalanine. The earlier analysis of 550 to 650 of the donors excluded any sequence lacking an unambiguous match to a single V gene segment. An earlier analysis of 450 to 650 of the donors called V segments functional above 56.7% productive rearrangements and segregating when the between-donor standard deviation exceeded 5%. A statistical classification framework was built for diagnosing cytomegalovirus status from the catalog of TCR beta chain sequences. A later analysis assigned V and J genes by comparing TCR nucleotide sequences with IMGT/GENE-DB human TR gene sequences. A later analysis assigned CDR3 sequences and most-parsimonious VDJ recombination scenarios with the TCRdist pipeline. In a later analysis, every TCR beta chain was defined by the combination of its CDR3 amino acid sequence and its V-gene family, and reads without a unique V-gene family were dropped. A later analysis removed 500 to 650 highly shared, low-generation-probability nucleotide sequences to deal with suspected cross-contamination and a sequencing artifact. A later analysis calculated a clonal expansion index for each public chain from normalized within-repertoire ranks of inferred template counts. Generation probabilities in a later analysis came from a VDJ recombination model fitted to out-of-frame rearrangements, and those results were checked against IGoR. Hypergeometric tests were used in a later analysis to score TCR-TCR, TCR-HLA and TCR-CMV co-occurrence, with a repertoire-size bias correction applied to the TCR pairs. In a later analysis, false discovery rates were estimated by permuting HLA or CMV assignments 20 times. A later analysis grouped co-occurring TCRs with DBSCAN, adding TCRdist sequence similarity when clustering within HLA-allele-positive subsets. Co-occurrence clustering excluded repertoires with fewer than 30,000 or more than 120,000 public chains, plus five with anomalous nucleotide sharing. Sourced from immuneACCESS, this table was stored by TCRdb with only in-frame sequences that have V and J called. A share of the clones is absent; for the studies checked, an unresolved V gene accounts for under half, and the remainder has no known explanation. V and J calls and clone size are as listed in that table; D and trimming were resolved from the DNA. Here the sample has approximately 220,000 clones; approximately 83% occur a single time. The ten largest account for 1.2% to 1.5% of the sample.

This clonotype was obtained from a girl aged 5 to 17 in good health and CMV-seronegative. The sample comprised PBMCs. This chain is built from TRBV5-6 and TRBJ2-5; no D gene can be assigned with confidence. The J call may be in error: the DNA end matches TRBJ2-7 better. The DNA sequence reads TGTGCCAGCAGCTTGAATGGAGTTTACGAGCAGTACTTC. This gives the protein CASSLNGVYEQYF.